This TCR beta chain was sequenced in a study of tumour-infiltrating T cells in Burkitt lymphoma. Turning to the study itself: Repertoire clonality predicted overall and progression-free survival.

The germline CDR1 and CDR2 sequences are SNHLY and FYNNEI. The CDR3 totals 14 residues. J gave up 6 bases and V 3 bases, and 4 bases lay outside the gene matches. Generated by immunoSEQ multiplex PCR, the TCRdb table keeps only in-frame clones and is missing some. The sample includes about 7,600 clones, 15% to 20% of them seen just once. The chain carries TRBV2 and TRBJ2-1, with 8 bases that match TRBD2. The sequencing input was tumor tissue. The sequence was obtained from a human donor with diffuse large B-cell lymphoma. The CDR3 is CASSDSGLVNEQFF. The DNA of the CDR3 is TGTGCCAGCAGTGATTCGGGACTAGTCAATGAGCAGTTCTTC.